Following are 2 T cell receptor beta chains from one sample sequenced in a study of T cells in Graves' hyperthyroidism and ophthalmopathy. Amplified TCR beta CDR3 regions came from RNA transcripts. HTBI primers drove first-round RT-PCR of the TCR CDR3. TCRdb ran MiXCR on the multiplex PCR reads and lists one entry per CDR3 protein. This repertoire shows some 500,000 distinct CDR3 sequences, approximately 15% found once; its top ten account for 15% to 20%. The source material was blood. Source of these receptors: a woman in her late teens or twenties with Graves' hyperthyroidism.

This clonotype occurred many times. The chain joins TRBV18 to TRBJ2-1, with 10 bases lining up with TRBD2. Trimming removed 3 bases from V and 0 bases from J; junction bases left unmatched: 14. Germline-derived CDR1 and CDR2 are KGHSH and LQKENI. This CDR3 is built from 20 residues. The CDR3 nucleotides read TGTGCCAGCTCACCCAAGCGGGAGGGCCGGTTACTGAGCTCCTACAATGAGCAGTTCTTC. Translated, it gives CASSPKREGRLLSSYNEQFF.

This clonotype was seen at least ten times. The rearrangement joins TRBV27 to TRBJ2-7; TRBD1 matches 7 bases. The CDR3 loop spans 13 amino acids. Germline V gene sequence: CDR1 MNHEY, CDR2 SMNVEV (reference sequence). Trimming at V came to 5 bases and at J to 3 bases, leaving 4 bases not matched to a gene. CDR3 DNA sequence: TGTGCCAGCAGTGGCCGACAGGGCTACGAGCAGTACGTC. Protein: CASSGRQGYEQYV.